This TCR beta chain originates from a study of blood T cells in healthy people across ages. Using a J-beta primer mix together with a sample-barcoded 5' primer, a second PCR was run for about 7 to 12 cycles. TCRdb recomputed calls from the 5' RACE reads with MiXCR, one row per CDR3 protein. Of 1.5 million to 2 million distinct CDR3 sequences listed, 40% to 55% were seen once; the top ten hold around 2.1%. Regarding the study as a whole: It was held that diversity estimates obtained from one million T cells represented underestimates.

This CDR3 contains 17 residues. Between the trimmed V and J ends, which lost 4 bases and 2 bases, there was a span of 20 bases. Per the germline V gene, CDR1 is SGHRS and CDR2 is YFSETQ. This clonotype was counted only a few times. Its matching antigen is unknown. This receptor was obtained from a woman in her 40s in good health. Sequencing input: blood. The chain is built from TRBV5-1 and TRBJ2-3; possible D gene TRBD2, 6 bases. The CDR3 is CASSRGLNTRDTDTQYF. The CDR3 DNA is TGCGCCAGCAGCCGTGGACTAAACACCCGGGACACAGATACGCAGTATTTT.